This record concerns one TCR beta chain sequence. Antigen: not known. The source of the sample is a study of cytomegalovirus exposure and HLA in healthy donors. Study results and limitations: In a later analysis, TCR beta V- and J-gene trimming showed a link to a missense DCLRE1C variant. In an earlier analysis, in some 540 donors, most V segments appeared productive either ~90% or ~30% of the time. CMV serostatus was the sole immune exposure data available.

This PCR relied on a set of 60 Vbeta primers and 13 Jbeta primers. Using immunoSEQ multiplex PCR, the repertoire was profiled, and TCRdb retains in-frame clones only, with some absent. The sample contains more than 110,000 clones, 75% to 85% of which appear only once. The origin of this receptor is a man aged 50-60 years in good health and CMV-seronegative. Sequencing was performed on PBMCs.

CDR3 sequence (DNA): TGTGCCAGCAGTTTATCGGGACACTTCTACGAGCAGTACTTC. It specifies CASSLSGHFYEQYF. V gene TRBV28 combines with J gene TRBJ2-7; perhaps TRBD1 as D (6 bases). Germline assignment: CDR1 MDHEN and CDR2 SYDVKM. The CDR3 runs to 14 residues. V was clipped by 1 base and J by 3 bases, with 10 bases between them.